This record concerns one TCR beta chain sequence. Its antigen remains unknown. The data derive from a study of CD8+ T cells in alopecia areata. The wider study: The share of scalp area affected provided the severity score for treated patients. Study-wide results and caveats: When scalp samples are sequenced, resident alphabeta T cells of normal skin are also captured. An increase in clonality over normal scalp was evident in lesional scalp, especially alopecia totalis/universalis.

Treatment: oral pan-JAK inhibitor, 5-10 mg twice daily. CD4+ and CD8+ T cells were sorted from PBMCs stained for CD3, CD4 and CD8. Germline CDR1 reads MGHDK; CDR2 reads SYGVNS. The V end was cut by 6 bases, the J end by 2 bases, with 6 bases between. This CDR3 has 12 amino acids. Sequencing templates came from extracted RNA that was reverse transcribed into cDNA. TCRdb's table, derived via immunoSEQ multiplex PCR, lists solely in-frame clones and lacks some. The data hold 150,000 to 250,000 clones, with 45% to 75% observed a single time. The sample here was CD4+ T cells sorted from blood, taken at week 4, from a patient treated with tofacitinib. The TCR originated in a human donor with alopecia areata. The chain uses TRBV25-1 and TRBJ2-3, with D perhaps matching TRBD1 (5 bases). The CDR3 DNA follows: TGTGCCAGCAGGGGGCTCACAGATACGCAGTATTTT. As protein: CASRGLTDTQYF.